Presented here are 19 T cell receptor beta chains from one specimen sequenced in a study of blood T cell repertoires in COVID-19. Profiling relied on immunoSEQ multiplex PCR, and the TCRdb table lists in-frame clones only, not all of them. The profile shows 150,000 to 200,000 clones, about 83% of them singletons. Sequenced sample: peripheral blood. Every receptor here comes from a man between 18 and 29 years old with active or convalescent COVID-19.

This clone was counted once. The gene calls are TRBV2 and TRBJ2-1, with TRBD2 matching 7 bases. CDR1 is SNHLY, CDR2 FYNNEI, per germline. Germline trimming cut 7 bases from V and 0 bases from J; bases unmatched to any gene: 3. There are 14 residues in the CDR3. CDR3 in amino acids: CASNGGVSYNEQFF. The CDR3 DNA reads as TGTGCCAGCAATGGGGGGGTCTCCTACAATGAGCAGTTCTTC.

The chain carries TRBV28 and TRBJ1-2, with a tentative D call TRBD1 (5 bases). Between the trimmed V and J ends, which lost 1 base and 8 bases, there was a span of 11 bases. The CDR3 extends over 13 amino acids. From germline, CDR1 is MDHEN and CDR2 SYDVKM. CDR3 DNA sequence: TGTGCCAGCAGTTTATCGTCAGGGTGGGGCTACACCTTC. This encodes CASSLSSGWGYTF.

The chain combines TRBV5-1 with TRBJ1-1; 7 positions agree with TRBD1. The CDR3 loop spans 14 amino acids. Germline V CDR1 and CDR2: SGHRS, YFSETQ. Germline trimming cut 6 bases from V and 0 bases from J; bases unmatched to any gene: 5. The CDR3 DNA reads as TGCGCCAGCACCGAGGGACAGATGAACACTGAAGCTTTCTTT. Its protein product is CASTEGQMNTEAFF.

This clone has more than one count but fewer than ten. The chain has TRBV27 and TRBJ1-1; a weak D match, TRBD1 (6 bases). CDR3 length: 14 amino acids. The V end lost 5 bases, the J end lost 8 bases, and 18 bases lay between the germline ends. Looked up from germline, CDR1 is MNHEY and CDR2 is SMNVEV (reference sequence). CDR3 in DNA: TGTGCCAGCAGTCCTCCCGGGGGGGCCCTAGAAGCTTTCTTT. It specifies CASSPPGGALEAFF.

The CDR3 coding sequence is TGCAGCGTTGTCGGGAACGTTTACGAGCAGTACTTC. This gives the protein CSVVGNVYEQYF. The chain is built from TRBV29-1 and TRBJ2-7, with a possible D match to TRBD2 (5 bases). The CDR3 covers 12 residues. Trimming took off 4 bases at V and 4 bases at J, with 11 bases between the two ends. CDR1 is SQVTM and CDR2 is ANQGSEA in the germline V gene.

The chain combines TRBV15 with TRBJ2-5, with TRBD1 identical over 8 bases. The J segment lost 5 bases and the V segment lost 4 bases, leaving 9 bases of the junction unmatched. The CDR3 has 15 residues. Germline loops: CDR1 LNHNV, CDR2 YYDKDF (reference sequence). CDR3 coding DNA: TGTGCCACCAGCACGGACCCGACAGGGGATGAGACCCAGTACTTC. Amino acid sequence: CATSTDPTGDETQYF.

The chain links TRBV28 to TRBJ2-7; D gene uncertain. CDR3 length: 13 residues. From germline, CDR1 is MDHEN and CDR2 SYDVKM. V was trimmed by 2 bases and J by 6 bases, leaving 11 bases between them. CDR3 bases: TGTGCCAGCAGTTTAGGGTTCCGCGGCGAGCAGTACTTC. Its translation is CASSLGFRGEQYF.

V is TRBV19 and J is TRBJ2-7; maybe TRBD2 (5 bases). The germline CDR1 and CDR2 sequences are LNHDA and SQIVND (reference sequence). The CDR3 runs 10 residues. V was cut by 7 bases and J by 6 bases, with 7 bases left in between. The chain's CDR3 is CASTGSEQYV. CDR3 nucleotide sequence: TGTGCCAGTACGGGAAGCGAGCAGTACGTC.

The chain is built from TRBV6-8 and TRBJ1-5; D remains unclear. CDR3 length: 14 amino acids. With 6 bases removed from V and 7 bases from J, the gap between germline ends came to 16 bases. The germline gives CDR1 MNHGY, CDR2 SAAAGT. The CDR3 coding sequence is TGTGCCAGCAGGCCCGGGGAGGGCGGCCAGCCCCAGCATTTT. The encoded protein is CASRPGEGGQPQHF.

The chain links TRBV2 to TRBJ2-5; D not resolved. The CDR3 has 12 residues. The germline gives CDR1 SNHLY, CDR2 FYNNEI. Trimming pared 0 bases from V and 5 bases from J, leaving 4 bases between. This CDR3 reads CASSEARETQYF. DNA for the CDR3: TGTGCCAGCAGTGAAGCCCGGGAGACCCAGTACTTC. The full variable domain, in which reference TRBV2 and TRBJ2-5 provide the parts outside the CDR3, is EPEVTQTPSHQVTQMGQEVILRCVPISNHLYFYWYRQILGQKVEFLVSFYNNEISEKSEIFDDQFSVERPDGSNFTLKIRSTKLEDSAMYFCASSEARETQYFGPGTRLLVL.

The genes are TRBV7-2 and TRBJ1-2; weak D call: TRBD1 (5 bases). The CDR3 has 14 residues. Germline CDR1 SGHTA, CDR2 FQGNSA. Trimming pared 5 bases from V and 5 bases from J, leaving 15 bases between. The CDR3 sequence: CASSGSGLGYGYTF. The CDR3 DNA is TGTGCCAGCAGCGGCTCAGGGCTAGGGTATGGCTACACCTTC.

In its sample, this clone was seen a few times. The chain joins TRBV6-1 to TRBJ2-7; D may be TRBD2 (5 bases). CDR3 length: 13 amino acids. Germline values: CDR1 MNHNS, CDR2 SASEGT. Trimming took off 3 bases at V and 4 bases at J, with 10 bases between the two ends. The CDR3 DNA reads as TGTGCCAGCAGTGAGTATTCGGGGTACGAGCAGTACGTC. Protein product: CASSEYSGYEQYV.

The chain combines TRBV6-6 with TRBJ2-1; 8 nucleotides align to TRBD1. The ends lost 8 bases at V and 5 bases at J; junction bases unmatched: 11. There are 15 residues in the CDR3. The germline gives CDR1 MNHNY, CDR2 SVGAGI (reference sequence). The CDR3 bases are TGTGCCAGCGGTACCCTCCAGGGGGCAGACAATGAGCAGTTCTTC. Residues: CASGTLQGADNEQFF.

V is TRBV3-1 (or the pseudogene TRBV3-2) and J is TRBJ2-3; D gene unclear. This CDR3 spans 15 amino acids. The V gene's germline CDR1 is LGHDT and CDR2 YNNKEL (reference sequence). With 7 bases removed from V and 1 base from J, the gap between germline ends came to 15 bases. CDR3 DNA: TGTGCCAGCACCAGAAACAGAGTAGGCACAGATACGCAGTATTTT. Encoded protein: CASTRNRVGTDTQYF.

The sample holds one count of this clone. This rearrangement joins TRBV5-1 to TRBJ2-3, with a possible D match to TRBD1 (5 bases). With 0 bases removed from V and 6 bases from J, the gap between germline ends came to 14 bases. Germline CDR1 SGHRS, CDR2 YFSETQ. The CDR3 is 15 residues long. The CDR3 is CASSLGAKGVDTQYF. The CDR3 DNA reads TGCGCCAGCAGCTTGGGGGCTAAAGGGGTGGATACGCAGTATTTT.

This sequence joins TRBV18 and TRBJ2-2; 14 nucleotides line up with TRBD2. Per germline, CDR1 KGHSH and CDR2 LQKENI. J lost 4 bases, V lost 5 bases, and 6 bases had no gene match. This CDR3 contains 17 residues. CDR3 region: CASSAGLAGEFTGELFF. For the CDR3, the DNA is TGTGCCAGCTCAGCGGGACTAGCGGGAGAGTTCACCGGGGAGCTGTTTTTT.

This clone was observed a single time. This sequence joins TRBV7-9 and TRBJ1-6, with D perhaps matching TRBD1 (6 bases). The CDR3 has 15 residues. V was clipped by 4 bases and J by 8 bases, with 15 bases between them. CDR1 is SEHNR, CDR2 FQNEAQ, per germline (reference sequence). CDR3 DNA: TGTGCCAGCAGCTCCACCTGGGGGGGCGATTCACCCCTCCACTTT. Its translation is CASSSTWGGDSPLHF.

This clone was counted between two and nine times. The V gene is TRBV6-5, the J gene TRBJ1-1; D not certain. CDR1 and CDR2 from the germline V gene are MNHEY and SVGAGI. The CDR3 is 14 amino acids. Deletions cut 3 bases from V and 8 bases from J, with 16 bases between. The CDR3 region is CASSYESSAREAFF. For the CDR3, the DNA is TGTGCCAGCAGTTATGAGTCAAGTGCGCGCGAAGCTTTCTTT.

V and J are TRBV2 and TRBJ2-5, with 11 bases identical to TRBD2. V lost 5 bases, J lost 4 bases, and 3 bases stayed unmatched. This CDR3 is 14 amino acids long. Looked up from germline, CDR1 is SNHLY and CDR2 is FYNNEI. The CDR3 nucleotides read TGTGCCAGCAGTAGCCTAGCGGGGGGAGAGACCCAGTACTTC. The encoded protein is CASSSLAGGETQYF.